This T cell receptor beta chain is drawn from a study of blood T cell repertoires in COVID-19. As for the study in general: There were acute and convalescent COVID-19 samples, and they came from the United States, Italy and Spain. T cells, B-cell-depleted T cells, or PBMCs provided the cDNA or gDNA that served as material.

As processed by the authors: Amplifying reference gene primers gave estimates of nucleated cell counts. Sequencing used immunoSEQ multiplex PCR; TCRdb keeps in-frame clones, though not all of them. V, J and clone size reflect that table, while D and trimming were determined from the DNA. In the table there are about 200,000 clones, roughly 75% of which are singletons. There are 12 residues in the CDR3. Germline loops: CDR1 GTSNPN, CDR2 SVGIG (reference sequence). The V end was cut by 0 bases, the J end by 6 bases, with 9 bases between. V is TRBV30 and J is TRBJ2-7; perhaps TRBD2 as D (5 bases). This clonotype was obtained from a woman in her 70s with acute or convalescent COVID-19. Sequenced: peripheral blood. In DNA, the CDR3 is TGTGCCTGGAGTGTAGGACGGGGCGAGCAGTACTTC. It encodes CAWSVGRGEQYF.